The clone carrying this TCR beta chain was counted a single time. Libraries were prepared by immunoSEQ multiplex PCR; TCRdb keeps only in-frame clonotypes and omits some of them. The sample carries about 34,000 clones, approximately 90% recorded once. Trimming at V came to 0 bases and at J to 2 bases, leaving 1 base not matched to a gene. The CDR3 contains 14 residues. Per the germline V gene, CDR1 is SGHNT and CDR2 is YYREEE (reference sequence). These data originate in a study of T cell changes during pregnancy in multiple sclerosis. The sample in question was CD8+ T cells from peripheral blood mononuclear cells, obtained in the third trimester of pregnancy. This TCR came from a female donor with multiple sclerosis, enrolled in a pregnancy study. This sequence joins TRBV5-4 and TRBJ1-1; 7 positions agree with TRBD1. CDR3 in amino acids: CASSLGGGNTEAFF. As DNA, the CDR3 is TGTGCCAGCAGCTTGGGAGGGGGCAACACTGAAGCTTTCTTT.